These 27 T cell receptor beta chains originate from one sample sequenced in a study of CD8 T cells in Susac syndrome. About 0.5 to 1 ug RNA was reverse transcribed with random hexamers. MiXCR, applied by TCRdb to the immunoSEQ multiplex PCR reads, yields one record per CDR3 protein. In the table there are some 150,000 distinct CDR3 sequences, roughly 95% of which are singletons. Material for sequencing was CD4+ T cells from PBMCs. These receptors originate from a human donor with Susac syndrome.

Written as DNA, the CDR3 is TGTGCCAGCAAGCGGGGGGAGCACACAGATACGCAGTATTTT. It is translated as CASKRGEHTDTQYF. This chain joins TRBV7-3 and TRBJ2-3; 9 bases are shared with TRBD2. Trimming at V came to 7 bases and at J to 2 bases, leaving 4 bases not matched to a gene. The CDR3 is 14 residues long. Germline CDR1 SGHTA, CDR2 FQGTGA.

This chain uses TRBV7-9 with TRBJ1-2; possible D gene TRBD1, 5 bases. V lost 7 bases and J 7 bases, leaving 19 bases between the germline ends. The CDR3 totals 14 residues. Germline V gene sequence: CDR1 SEHNR, CDR2 FQNEAQ (reference sequence). The CDR3 sequence: CASTRPPTDGGYTF. The DNA of the CDR3 is TGTGCCAGCACCCGGCCCCCGACAGACGGTGGCTACACCTTC.

The CDR3 nucleotides are TGTGCCAGCAGCCACCGGACTAGCGAGTACCAAGAGACCCAGTACTTC. It yields the protein CASSHRTSEYQETQYF. This chain connects TRBV3-1 to TRBJ2-5, with 9 positions matching TRBD2. Looked up from germline, CDR1 is LGHDT and CDR2 is YNNKEL (reference sequence). The V gene end was trimmed by 3 bases and the J gene end by 0 bases; junction bases not matched to a gene: 5. The CDR3 spans 16 residues.

This chain connects TRBV11-3 to TRBJ2-1; D is ambiguous. CDR3 length: 14 amino acids. CDR1 is SGHNT and CDR2 is YENEEA in the germline V gene. Trimming pared 0 bases from V and 5 bases from J, leaving 8 bases between. The CDR3 DNA reads TGTGCCAGCAGCTTAGAAGGGATAAACAATGAGCAGTTCTTC. The encoded protein is CASSLEGINNEQFF.

J is TRBJ2-1 and V is TRBV5-1; D gene ambiguous. V was pared by 0 bases and J by 8 bases, with 12 bases between. CDR1 and CDR2 (germline): SGHRS, YFSETQ. The CDR3 runs 14 residues. The CDR3 loop is CASSLVSASDEQFF. The CDR3 coding sequence is TGCGCCAGCAGCTTGGTGTCGGCGTCGGATGAGCAGTTCTTC.

This chain connects TRBV7-3 to TRBJ2-1; D possibly corresponds to TRBD2 (6 bases). Germline values: CDR1 SGHTA, CDR2 FQGTGA. Deletions cut 5 bases from V and 2 bases from J, with 13 bases between. The CDR3 extends over 15 amino acids. Here the CDR3 reads CASSLVREAYNEQFF. The CDR3 coding sequence is TGTGCCAGCAGCCTGGTCAGGGAGGCCTACAATGAGCAGTTCTTC.

The chain uses TRBV7-2 and TRBJ2-4, with D possibly being TRBD1 (5 bases). The CDR3 extends over 12 amino acids. V lost 3 bases to trimming and J lost 8 bases, with 8 bases between them. The germline gives CDR1 SGHTA, CDR2 FQGNSA. The CDR3 DNA sequence: TGTGCCAGCAGCTTGGGCAGGGACATTCAGTACTTC. Its protein product is CASSLGRDIQYF.

The genes are TRBV6-2 or TRBV6-3 and TRBJ1-2; no clear D gene. The CDR3 covers 12 residues. The ends were cut back, 7 bases at V and 8 bases at J, with 14 bases in the middle. Germline V gene lookup returns CDR1 MNHEY and CDR2 SVGEGT. In nucleotides, the CDR3 is TGTGCCAGCACCGACCCTCAATTAGGCTACACCTTC. Residues: CASTDPQLGYTF.

The chain joins TRBV10-3 to TRBJ2-1, with D perhaps matching TRBD2 (6 bases). Germline V gene data show CDR1 as ENHRY and CDR2 as SYGVKD. The CDR3 contains 13 residues. V shed 6 bases and J shed 5 bases, with 11 bases lying between them. CDR3 in amino acids: CAIRGTADNEQFF. Written as DNA, the CDR3 is TGTGCCATCAGGGGGACTGCCGACAATGAGCAGTTCTTC.

The chain has TRBV25-1 and TRBJ2-5, with 10 bases aligning to TRBD1. CDR3 length: 15 amino acids. Germline assignment: CDR1 MGHDK and CDR2 SYGVNS. With 5 bases clipped from V and 4 bases from J, the junction kept 7 bases outside the gene matches. The DNA for the CDR3 is TGTGCCAGCAGTCTTAATGGACAGGGGGGAGAGACCCAGTACTTC. Translation: CASSLNGQGGETQYF. Supplemented by reference TRBV25-1 and TRBJ2-5, the full variable domain reads EADIYQTPRYLVIGTGKKITLECSQTMGHDKMYWYQQDPGMELHLIHYSYGVNSTEKGDLSSESTVSRIRTEHFPLTLESARPSHTSQYLCASSLNGQGGETQYFGPGTRLLVL.

The V call is TRBV20-1, the J call TRBJ2-7; 9 bases map to TRBD2. Germline CDR1 DFQATT, CDR2 SNEGSKA (reference sequence). With V trimmed by 3 bases and J by 6 bases, 9 bases remained unmatched. The CDR3 has 14 residues. CDR3 DNA sequence: TGCAGTGCTAGTCTGGGACTAGCTGTGCCCGAGCAGTACTTC. This translates into CSASLGLAVPEQYF.

The chain has TRBV29-1 and TRBJ1-5; possibly TRBD1 for D (6 bases). V was trimmed by 4 bases and J by 5 bases, leaving 18 bases between them. The CDR3 contains 15 residues. CDR1 and CDR2 (germline): SQVTM, ANQGSEA. The DNA for the CDR3 is TGCAGCGTTGCCGTCACAGGGAGCCTGGATCAGCCCCAGCATTTT. It translates to CSVAVTGSLDQPQHF. Drawing the rest from reference TRBV29-1 and TRBJ1-5, the complete variable domain is SAVISQKPSRDICQRGTSLTIQCQVDSQVTMMFWYRQQPGQSLTLIATANQGSEATYESGFVIDKFPISRPNLTFSTLTVSNMSPEDSSIYLCSVAVTGSLDQPQHFGDGTRLSIL.

The rearrangement joins TRBV18 to TRBJ2-2, with D unresolved. V shed 3 bases and J shed 4 bases, with 12 bases lying between them. This CDR3 contains 15 residues. From germline, CDR1 is KGHSH and CDR2 LQKENI. The CDR3 reads CASSPDLGGTGELFF. CDR3 DNA: TGTGCCAGCTCACCCGACCTGGGTGGCACCGGGGAGCTGTTTTTT.

The V call is TRBV12-3 or TRBV12-4, the J call TRBJ2-1; D is undetermined. The CDR3 runs to 12 residues. The ends were cut back, 7 bases at V and 10 bases at J, with 14 bases in the middle. For the CDR3, the DNA is TGTGCCAGCAAGACGGCGTCACGGGAGCAGTTCTTC. This codes for CASKTASREQFF.

This chain joins TRBV27 and TRBJ2-2; D not certain. This CDR3 has 14 residues. Looked up from germline, CDR1 is MNHEY and CDR2 is SMNVEV (reference sequence). V was trimmed by 8 bases and J by 2 bases, leaving 12 bases between them. The DNA for the CDR3 is TGTGCCAGCTGTGGCAGGTTTAACACCGGGGAGCTGTTTTTT. This gives the protein CASCGRFNTGELFF.

The CDR3 region has the DNA TGCGCCAGCAGTCGAGTGCGGGACAGCTCCTACGAGCAGTACTTC. This encodes CASSRVRDSSYEQYF. This chain joins TRBV4-3 and TRBJ2-7; D is perhaps TRBD1 (7 bases). V was cut by 6 bases and J by 0 bases, with 15 bases left in between. Germline lookup yields CDR1 LGHNA and CDR2 YSLEER. The CDR3 is made up of 15 amino acids.

The gene calls are TRBV15 and TRBJ1-6, with D perhaps matching TRBD1 (5 bases). The length of the CDR3 is 13 residues. The V end was cut by 1 base, the J end by 8 bases, with 6 bases between. Germline V lookup: CDR1 LNHNV, CDR2 YYDKDF (reference sequence). CDR3 nucleotide sequence: TGTGCCACCAGCAGAGGGGGGGATTCACCCCTCCACTTT. The encoded protein is CATSRGGDSPLHF.

This clonotype has a single count. J is TRBJ1-2 and V is TRBV4-3; no clear D. Germline CDR1 is LGHNA and CDR2 is YSLEER. The CDR3 covers 15 residues. V was cut by 0 bases and J by 7 bases, with 15 bases left in between. The CDR3 here is CASSQDPRAFGGYTF. The CDR3 nucleotides are TGCGCCAGCAGCCAAGATCCCCGGGCGTTCGGTGGCTACACCTTC.

The chain couples TRBV19 to TRBJ2-5; tentatively, D is TRBD2 (6 bases). This CDR3 is built from 14 residues. V gave up 5 bases and J gave up 5 bases, with 15 bases separating them. Looked up from germline, CDR1 is LNHDA and CDR2 is SQIVND (reference sequence). The CDR3 loop reads CASSPLAAGETQYF. In DNA, the CDR3 is TGTGCCAGTAGTCCACTAGCCGCTGGGGAGACCCAGTACTTC.

The chain recombines TRBV3-1 with TRBJ2-7; D uncertain. This CDR3 comprises 15 residues. Germline assignment: CDR1 LGHDT and CDR2 YNNKEL (reference sequence). The V end lost 0 bases, the J end lost 2 bases, and 11 bases lay between the germline ends. As DNA, the CDR3 is TGTGCCAGCAGCCAAGATCGAGGAGTTACCTACGAGCAGTACTTC. This codes for CASSQDRGVTYEQYF.

The chain employs TRBV5-1 and TRBJ2-3; TRBD2 matches at 7 bases. Germline V lookup: CDR1 SGHRS, CDR2 YFSETQ. This CDR3 contains 17 residues. J gave up 2 bases and V 0 bases, and 9 bases lay outside the gene matches. CDR3 nucleotide sequence: TGCGCCAGCAGCTTGGCGGGGGGTCAAAAACACACAGATACGCAGTATTTT. It codes for CASSLAGGQKHTDTQYF.

The V call is TRBV6-6, the J call TRBJ1-2; D perhaps matches TRBD1 (5 bases). The CDR3 totals 14 residues. Germline lookup yields CDR1 MNHNY and CDR2 SVGAGI (reference sequence). V was shortened by 6 bases and J by 4 bases, with 15 bases between the two germline ends. This CDR3 reads CASRTTGTLYGYTF. CDR3 bases: TGTGCCAGCAGGACCACGGGGACCCTCTATGGCTACACCTTC.

A remark on this clonotype: A junction boundary mismatches the germline segment, possibly from a read error. The chain carries TRBV12-3 or TRBV12-4 and TRBJ2-5; 10 bases agree with TRBD2. This CDR3 has 16 residues. DNA for the CDR3: TGTGCCAGCAGCTTAGGATCACTAGCGGGGTCGGAGACCCAGTACTTC. It codes for CASSLGSLAGSETQYF.

The V call is TRBV2, the J call TRBJ1-6; D possibly corresponds to TRBD1 (5 bases). CDR1 is SNHLY and CDR2 is FYNNEI in the germline V gene. This CDR3 comprises 15 residues. V was shortened by 5 bases and J by 7 bases, with 15 bases between the two germline ends. This CDR3 is CASSKQGKDNSPLHF. The CDR3 coding sequence is TGTGCCAGCAGTAAGCAGGGTAAAGACAATTCACCCCTCCACTTT.

This rearrangement joins TRBV29-1 to TRBJ2-5; D is possibly TRBD2 (5 bases). CDR3 size: 14 residues. Trimming pared 8 bases from V and 6 bases from J, leaving 22 bases between. In germline, CDR1 is SQVTM, CDR2 ANQGSEA. The CDR3 reads CSTPPHEGGKTQYF. CDR3 DNA: TGCAGCACGCCCCCGCATGAGGGTGGAAAGACCCAGTACTTC. The whole variable domain, remainder taken from reference TRBV29-1 and TRBJ2-5, is SAVISQKPSRDICQRGTSLTIQCQVDSQVTMMFWYRQQPGQSLTLIATANQGSEATYESGFVIDKFPISRPNLTFSTLTVSNMSPEDSSIYLCSTPPHEGGKTQYFGPGTRLLVL.

The chain combines TRBV6-2 or TRBV6-3 with TRBJ2-1; 10 nucleotides agree with TRBD2. The CDR3 length is 15 residues. Unmatched junction bases numbered 10, after V lost 7 bases and J lost 7 bases. Per the germline V gene, CDR1 is MNHEY and CDR2 is SVGEGT. CDR3 sequence: CASTPLAGVGNEQFF. The CDR3 DNA is TGTGCCAGCACCCCTCTAGCGGGGGTGGGAAATGAGCAGTTCTTC.

The V gene is TRBV19, the J gene TRBJ1-5; D is perhaps TRBD1 (5 bases). This CDR3 contains 12 residues. Germline CDR1 is LNHDA and CDR2 is SQIVND (reference sequence). Between the trimmed V and J ends, which lost 8 bases and 3 bases, there was a span of 8 bases. The CDR3 DNA reads as TGTGCCAGTTCGGGACCCAATCAGCCCCAGCATTTT. Translation: CASSGPNQPQHF.